These 20 T cell receptor beta chains share one sample of origin, sequenced in a study of blood T cell repertoires in COVID-19 (dated by TCRdb to 2018 to 2020). The library was made by the immunoSEQ multiplex PCR assay. The source is immuneACCESS, and TCRdb retained only in-frame sequences with V and J called. Part of the clones is not carried over; for the studies checked, unresolved V genes explain less than half of this, and the remainder is unexplained. Counted in this sample were 200,000 to 300,000 clones; 89% of them appeared once. The top ten clonotypes cover almost 4% of the sample. Sequenced: PBMCs or T cells enriched from blood (not recorded which). The receptors derive from a woman younger than 45 with acute COVID-19.

The chain carries TRBV18 and TRBJ2-7; maybe TRBD1 (5 bases). CDR3 length equals 14 residues. V shed 3 bases and J shed 3 bases, with 12 bases lying between them. Per germline, CDR1 KGHSH and CDR2 LQKENI. CDR3 bases: TGTGCCAGCTCACCGACAGAGAGACTCTACGAGCAGTACTTC. It encodes CASSPTERLYEQYF.

The rearrangement joins TRBV5-4 to TRBJ2-5, with 13 bases lining up with TRBD2. Germline lookup yields CDR1 SGHNT and CDR2 YYREEE (reference sequence). CDR3 length equals 17 residues. Unmatched junction bases numbered 16, after V lost 2 bases and J lost 12 bases. The CDR3 nucleotides read TGTGCCAGCAGCTTTGGAGGAGTGTCAACTAGCGGGGGGGCCAAGTACTTC. This gives the protein CASSFGGVSTSGGAKYF. The complete variable domain, with remaining parts taken from reference TRBV5-4 and TRBJ2-5, reads ETGVTQSPTHLIKTRGQQVTLRCSSQSGHNTVSWYQQALGQGPQFIFQYYREEENGRGNFPPRFSGLQFPNYSSELNVNALELDDSALYLCASSFGGVSTSGGAKYFGPGTRLLVL.

This chain uses TRBV7-2 with TRBJ2-4; TRBD2 might be the D (6 bases). Trimming removed 4 bases from V and 1 base from J, with 14 bases in between. Germline-derived CDR1 and CDR2 are SGHTA and FQGNSA. This CDR3 is built from 16 residues. CDR3 sequence reads: CASSSAGLAAKNIQYF. In nucleotides, the CDR3 is TGTGCCAGCAGCTCCGCGGGGTTGGCGGCCAAAAACATTCAGTACTTC.

This chain links TRBV3-1 (or the pseudogene TRBV3-2) with TRBJ2-7, with 9 bases that match TRBD2. V was pared by 2 bases and J by 7 bases, with 9 bases of the junction left unmatched. Germline CDR1 is LGHDT and CDR2 is YNNKEL (reference sequence). The CDR3 covers 15 residues. The DNA for the CDR3 is TGTGCCAGCAGCCAATGGGGCGGGGGGGCGGAAGAGCAGTACTTC. This sequence encodes CASSQWGGGAEEQYF.

V gene TRBV16 combines with J gene TRBJ2-5, with D possibly TRBD2 on 5 matching bases. Trimming shortened V by 6 bases and J by 2 bases, and 10 bases separated the two germline ends. CDR3 length: 13 residues. Germline V CDR1 and CDR2: KGHSY, FQNENV. In DNA, the CDR3 is TGTGCCAGCAGTCCTGGACTTCAAGAGACCCAGTACTTC. This sequence encodes CASSPGLQETQYF.

This rearrangement joins TRBV28 to TRBJ1-6; TRBD1 aligns across 8 bases. Germline V gene sequence: CDR1 MDHEN, CDR2 SYDVKM. The V gene end was trimmed by 5 bases and the J gene end by 14 bases; junction bases not matched to a gene: 14. The CDR3 runs 15 residues. CDR3 sequence: CASSPPTGAPNSLHF. The CDR3 region has the DNA TGTGCCAGCAGTCCCCCGACAGGGGCCCCAAATTCCCTCCACTTT.

The CDR3 DNA reads TGTGCCAGCAGCGGTAGGGACAATCCAAATTCACCCCTCCACTTT. It is translated as CASSGRDNPNSPLHF. The V and J genes are TRBV9 and TRBJ1-6; tentatively, D is TRBD1 (6 bases). Germline assignment: CDR1 SGDLS and CDR2 YYNGEE. The length of the CDR3 is 15 residues. Trimming took off 3 bases at V and 7 bases at J, with 14 bases between the two ends.

This chain links TRBV11-2 with TRBJ1-1, with 8 nucleotides matching TRBD1. Germline CDR1 reads SGHAT; CDR2 reads FQNNGV. Losses at the gene ends were 3 bases for V and 8 bases for J; bases not matched to a gene: 8. The CDR3 loop spans 14 amino acids. CDR3 loop: CASSFAGGKMEAFF. The CDR3 coding sequence is TGTGCCAGCAGCTTCGCAGGGGGCAAGATGGAAGCTTTCTTT.

V gene TRBV24-1 combines with J gene TRBJ2-3, with D possibly TRBD1 on 6 matching bases. The germline V and J ends were trimmed by 4 bases and 5 bases, with 12 bases remaining between them. This CDR3 has 14 residues. CDR1 is KGHDR and CDR2 is SFDVKD in the germline V gene. CDR3 coding DNA: TGTGCCACCAGTGAGCAGGGGAATATAGATACGCAGTATTTT. Its protein product is CATSEQGNIDTQYF.

This rearrangement joins TRBV30 to TRBJ2-2; 7 bases align to TRBD1. From germline, CDR1 is GTSNPN and CDR2 SVGIG (reference sequence). V trimming: 0 bases; J trimming: 3 bases; junction bases outside the gene matches: 4. The CDR3 runs 15 residues. CDR3: CAWSVRGQHTGELFF. The CDR3 DNA reads TGTGCCTGGAGTGTCCGGGGACAGCACACCGGGGAGCTGTTTTTT.

V is TRBV6-5 and J is TRBJ2-2; no clear D gene. Deletions cut 7 bases from V and 6 bases from J, with 6 bases between. Per germline, CDR1 MNHEY and CDR2 SVGAGI. The CDR3 is made up of 11 amino acids. In DNA form, the CDR3 reads TGTGCCAGCAATGCAGCCGGGGAGCTGTTTTTT. Protein product: CASNAAGELFF.

This clone was observed once. This chain connects TRBV6-5 to TRBJ1-6; tentatively, D is TRBD1 (6 bases). The CDR3 runs to 15 residues. Germline values: CDR1 MNHEY, CDR2 SVGAGI. V was clipped by 5 bases and J by 4 bases, with 12 bases between them. CDR3 in DNA: TGTGCCAGCAGTCCATCAGGGGTATATAATTCACCCCTCCACTTT. Translating gives CASSPSGVYNSPLHF.

The chain recombines TRBV19 with TRBJ2-7, with D tentatively TRBD2 (6 bases). Germline V gives CDR1 LNHDA, CDR2 SQIVND (reference sequence). The CDR3 runs 12 residues. V shed 10 bases and J shed 2 bases, with 12 bases lying between them. CDR3 sequence: CATSAGTYEQYF. The DNA of the CDR3 is TGTGCCACCTCGGCGGGGACCTACGAGCAGTACTTC.

This rearrangement joins TRBV30 to TRBJ1-2; possibly TRBD1 for D (6 bases). Germline loops: CDR1 GTSNPN, CDR2 SVGIG (reference sequence). V lost 4 bases and J lost 5, with 17 bases in between. The CDR3 runs to 14 residues. CDR3 coding DNA: TGTGCCTGGACCCCGGGGGGGGCCGGGTATGGCTACACCTTC. Protein sequence: CAWTPGGAGYGYTF.

V and J are TRBV5-5 and TRBJ1-6; perhaps TRBD1 as D (5 bases). The germline V gene has CDR1 SGHKS and CDR2 YYEKEE (reference sequence). The CDR3 contains 15 residues. V lost 2 bases, J lost 7 bases, and 13 bases lay in between. The CDR3 bases are TGTGCCAGCAGCTTCGAAGGGCCAGGGAATTCACCCCTCCACTTT. Encoded protein: CASSFEGPGNSPLHF.

DNA of the CDR3: TGTGCCAGCAGCTTGGCCCCAGGGAAAGGCGAGCAGTACTTC. Translating it yields CASSLAPGKGEQYF. This sequence joins TRBV5-5 and TRBJ2-7; D may be TRBD1 (5 bases). Germline CDR1 reads SGHKS; CDR2 reads YYEKEE (reference sequence). Trimming removed 0 bases from V and 6 bases from J, with 13 bases in between. The CDR3 covers 14 residues.

The chain is built from TRBV29-1 and TRBJ2-7; 7 bases agree with TRBD1. After removal of 2 bases from V and 0 bases from J, the junction contained 4 bases not matched to a gene. There are 14 residues in the CDR3. In germline, CDR1 is SQVTM, CDR2 ANQGSEA. CDR3 region: CSVETGTDSYEQYF. In DNA, the CDR3 is TGCAGCGTTGAAACCGGGACAGACTCCTACGAGCAGTACTTC.

This sequence joins TRBV9 and TRBJ1-3, with D unresolved. Germline loops: CDR1 SGDLS, CDR2 YYNGEE. The V and J ends lost 0 bases and 0 bases respectively, with 10 bases between them. This CDR3 has 16 residues. The CDR3, as DNA: TGTGCCAGCAGCGTAGATCCAGGCGCCTCTGGAAACACCATATATTTT. It codes for CASSVDPGASGNTIYF.

This rearrangement joins TRBV4-3 to TRBJ2-7, with a tentative D call TRBD2 (6 bases). V gave up 4 bases and J gave up 0 bases, with 7 bases separating them. Germline V gene sequence: CDR1 LGHNA, CDR2 YSLEER. The CDR3 length is 13 residues. The DNA of the CDR3 is TGCGCCAGCAGCCGGGGGGACTCCTACGAGCAGTACTTC. Its protein product is CASSRGDSYEQYF.

CDR3: CASSYYAAGGEKLFF. The CDR3 nucleotides are TGTGCCAGCAGTTACTATGCGGCCGGAGGGGAAAAACTGTTTTTT. The V gene is TRBV6-5, the J gene TRBJ1-4; D is unresolved. The CDR3 covers 15 residues. Germline V CDR1 and CDR2: MNHEY, SVGAGI. V lost 1 base to trimming and J lost 8 bases, with 14 bases between them.